These T cell receptor beta chains were read from a single sample in a study of CD8+ T cells in alopecia areata. Here immunoSEQ multiplex PCR was the method, and the copy in TCRdb shows in-frame clones only, minus some. The sample records roughly 200,000 clones, about 60% being singletons. Here the sequenced sample was CD8+ T cells sorted from blood, taken at week 24, from a patient treated with tofacitinib. Every receptor here comes from a human donor with alopecia areata. The CDR3 runs from the conserved cysteine through the conserved F or W. The D gene is left open where the match is weak. The size entry is marked missing in some rows and otherwise reads once, few, many or a size class.

d_gene: -
abundance: -
v_gene: TRBV29-1
j_gene: TRBJ2-4
CDR3nt: TGCAGCGTGGTAATCCAGACAGAAAACATTCAGTACTTC
CDR3aa: CSVVIQTENIQYF

d_gene: -
abundance: -
v_gene: TRBV4-1
j_gene: TRBJ2-7
CDR3nt: TGCGCCAGCAGCCCCTTCCAGGGCTCCTACGAGCAGTACTTC
CDR3aa: CASSPFQGSYEQYF

d_gene: TRBD1
abundance: few
v_gene: TRBV10-3
j_gene: TRBJ2-2
CDR3nt: TGTGCCATCAGTGATCAGGGGGCGAGAACCGGGGAGCTGTTTTTT
CDR3aa: CAISDQGARTGELFF

d_gene: TRBD1
abundance: -
v_gene: TRBV5-6
j_gene: TRBJ1-2
CDR3nt: TGTGCCAGCGGGACCGGGACAGGAGTCCATACTTATGGCTACACCTTC
CDR3aa: CASGTGTGVHTYGYTF

d_gene: -
abundance: once
v_gene: TRBV10-2
j_gene: TRBJ2-5
CDR3nt: TGCGCCAGCAGTCCCTCTACAGGGATAGAGACCCAGTACTTC
CDR3aa: CASSPSTGIETQYF

d_gene: -
abundance: -
v_gene: TRBV27
j_gene: TRBJ2-1
CDR3nt: TGTGCCAGCAGTTTATCGGGGAATGGAAATGAGCAGTTCTTC
CDR3aa: CASSLSGNGNEQFF

d_gene: -
abundance: few
v_gene: TRBV29-1
j_gene: TRBJ1-5
CDR3nt: TGCAGCGTTGACCACTACACTAGCAATCAGCCCCAGCATTTT
CDR3aa: CSVDHYTSNQPQHF

d_gene: TRBD1
abundance: -
v_gene: TRBV29-1
j_gene: TRBJ2-3
CDR3nt: TGCAGCGTCGGGACAGGGAACACAGATACGCAGTATTTT
CDR3aa: CSVGTGNTDTQYF

d_gene: -
abundance: few
v_gene: TRBV6-5
j_gene: TRBJ2-2
CDR3nt: TGTGCCAGCACTGGGCGGACACCGAACACCGGGGAGCTGTTTTTT
CDR3aa: CASTGRTPNTGELFF

d_gene: TRBD2
abundance: -
v_gene: TRBV27
j_gene: TRBJ2-7
CDR3nt: TGTGCCAGCAGTGCGACTAGCGGGGGCTACGAGCAGTACTTC
CDR3aa: CASSATSGGYEQYF

d_gene: -
abundance: -
v_gene: TRBV19
j_gene: TRBJ1-1
CDR3nt: TGTGCCAGTAGTACCGCGGGCACTGAAGCTTTCTTT
CDR3aa: CASSTAGTEAFF

d_gene: -
abundance: -
v_gene: TRBV25-1
j_gene: TRBJ1-5
CDR3nt: TGTGCCAGCAGCTATAGCAATCAGCCCCAGCATTTT
CDR3aa: CASSYSNQPQHF

d_gene: -
abundance: -
v_gene: TRBV2
j_gene: TRBJ2-7
CDR3nt: TGTGCCAGCAGTGACGGCAGGGCTCTCGAGCAGTACTTC
CDR3aa: CASSDGRALEQYF

d_gene: -
abundance: -
v_gene: TRBV6-5
j_gene: TRBJ2-7
CDR3nt: TGTGCCAGCGGAAGCCGGGCATACGAGCAGTACTTC
CDR3aa: CASGSRAYEQYF

d_gene: -
abundance: -
v_gene: TRBV2
j_gene: TRBJ2-7
CDR3nt: TGTGCCAGCAGTAACACAGGGAAAGAGCAGTACTTC
CDR3aa: CASSNTGKEQYF

d_gene: TRBD1
abundance: -
v_gene: TRBV6-1
j_gene: TRBJ1-5
CDR3nt: TGTGCCAGCAGTGACCCCACCCAGGGGGGCTATCAGCCCCAGCATTTT
CDR3aa: CASSDPTQGGYQPQHF

d_gene: -
abundance: -
v_gene: TRBV2
j_gene: TRBJ2-3
CDR3nt: TGTGCCAGCAGCGAGGGGCTACGAAGCACAGATACGCAGTATTTT
CDR3aa: CASSEGLRSTDTQYF

d_gene: -
abundance: -
v_gene: TRBV29-1
j_gene: TRBJ2-1
CDR3nt: TGCAGCGGCTCCTACAATGAGCAGTTCTTC
CDR3aa: CSGSYNEQFF

d_gene: TRBD1
abundance: -
v_gene: TRBV7-9
j_gene: TRBJ2-7
CDR3nt: TGTGCCAGCAGCCACCGGGACAGCTACGAGCAGTACTTC
CDR3aa: CASSHRDSYEQYF

d_gene: -
abundance: few
v_gene: TRBV25-1
j_gene: TRBJ1-6
CDR3nt: TGTGCCAGCAGCCCCTCTCGACAGCCGTATAATTCACCCCTCCACTTT
CDR3aa: CASSPSRQPYNSPLHF

d_gene: -
abundance: -
v_gene: TRBV19
j_gene: TRBJ2-1
CDR3nt: TGTGCCAGTACTTCCTATGAGTCCTACAATGAGCAGTTCTTC
CDR3aa: CASTSYESYNEQFF

d_gene: -
abundance: -
v_gene: TRBV20-1
j_gene: TRBJ1-1
CDR3nt: TGCAGTGCTAATTCAGGGAAGGAAGCTTTCTTT
CDR3aa: CSANSGKEAFF

d_gene: -
abundance: -
v_gene: TRBV7-6
j_gene: TRBJ2-2
CDR3nt: TGTGCCAGCAGCCCCGGGACGGCCGGGGAGCTGTTTTTT
CDR3aa: CASSPGTAGELFF

d_gene: -
abundance: -
v_gene: TRBV5-6
j_gene: TRBJ2-7
CDR3nt: TGTGCCAGCAGCCTGGGGGCAGGGCTCTATGACTACGAGCAGTACTTC
CDR3aa: CASSLGAGLYDYEQYF

d_gene: -
abundance: -
v_gene: TRBV5-1
j_gene: TRBJ2-1
CDR3nt: TGCGCCAGCAGTCCTAGATCCAGGGATGAGCAGTTCTTC
CDR3aa: CASSPRSRDEQFF

d_gene: TRBD1
abundance: -
v_gene: TRBV28
j_gene: TRBJ2-7
CDR3nt: TGTGCCAGCAGCAAACGGACAGGGGGCTACGAGCAGTACTTC
CDR3aa: CASSKRTGGYEQYF

d_gene: TRBD1
abundance: -
v_gene: TRBV23-1
j_gene: TRBJ2-5
CDR3nt: TGCGCCAGCAGTCAATCGGCGGACAGGGGGCGACTACGACGACGGGGAGCGGAGACCCAGTACTTC
CDR3aa: CASSQSADRGRLRRRGAETQYF

d_gene: -
abundance: -
v_gene: TRBV7-8
j_gene: TRBJ1-2
CDR3nt: TGTGCCAGCAGCAGTGCCGGGACAAACTATGGCTACACCTTC
CDR3aa: CASSSAGTNYGYTF

d_gene: -
abundance: -
v_gene: TRBV12-2
j_gene: TRBJ2-5
CDR3nt: TGTGCAAGTCGCTCACTATTCGAGACCCAGTACTTC
CDR3aa: CASRSLFETQYF

d_gene: -
abundance: -
v_gene: TRBV18
j_gene: TRBJ2-7
CDR3nt: TGTGCCAGCTCACTGTTCCGGGACTCCCCCAACGGCTACTACGAGCAGTACTTC
CDR3aa: CASSLFRDSPNGYYEQYF

d_gene: TRBD1
abundance: -
v_gene: TRBV6-6
j_gene: TRBJ2-3
CDR3nt: TGTGCCAGCAGTAACCTCGACAGGGATCTCACAGATACGCAGTATTTT
CDR3aa: CASSNLDRDLTDTQYF

d_gene: TRBD1
abundance: -
v_gene: TRBV27
j_gene: TRBJ1-1
CDR3nt: TGTGCCAGCAGTTTATCTAGACAGGGTGAAGCTTTCTTT
CDR3aa: CASSLSRQGEAFF

d_gene: TRBD1
abundance: -
v_gene: TRBV7-9
j_gene: TRBJ1-2
CDR3nt: TGTGCCAGCAGCTCGGGACAGGACTATGGCTACACCTTC
CDR3aa: CASSSGQDYGYTF

d_gene: -
abundance: -
v_gene: TRBV25-1
j_gene: TRBJ1-2
CDR3nt: TGTGCCAGCAGTGACCTCTTCGACAGCCCATACTATGGCTACACCTTC
CDR3aa: CASSDLFDSPYYGYTF

d_gene: -
abundance: -
v_gene: TRBV7-3
j_gene: TRBJ2-1
CDR3nt: TGTGCCAGCAGCTTAAGCGTTGGGTCGAGGGGCAATGAGCAGTTCTTC
CDR3aa: CASSLSVGSRGNEQFF

d_gene: TRBD1
abundance: -
v_gene: TRBV2
j_gene: TRBJ2-5
CDR3nt: TGTGCCAGCAGACGGACAGGGGGCGCCGAGACCCAGTACTTC
CDR3aa: CASRRTGGAETQYF

d_gene: -
abundance: once
v_gene: TRBV7-9
j_gene: TRBJ1-1
CDR3nt: TGTGCCAGCAGCCCTAATCTGGGAGCTTTCTTT
CDR3aa: CASSPNLGAFF

d_gene: -
abundance: -
v_gene: TRBV11-2
j_gene: TRBJ1-3
CDR3nt: TGTGCCAGCAGCTCTGGAAACACCATATATTTT
CDR3aa: CASSSGNTIYF

d_gene: TRBD1
abundance: -
v_gene: TRBV25-1
j_gene: TRBJ2-1
CDR3nt: TGTGCCAGCAGTGAAAGTAACTGGAGACAGGGTAGCGATGAGCAGTTCTTC
CDR3aa: CASSESNWRQGSDEQFF

d_gene: TRBD2
abundance: few
v_gene: TRBV29-1
j_gene: TRBJ2-3
CDR3nt: TGCAGCGTCCCACTAGCGGGGGGCACAGATACGCAGTATTTT
CDR3aa: CSVPLAGGTDTQYF

d_gene: TRBD2
abundance: few
v_gene: TRBV29-1
j_gene: TRBJ2-7
CDR3nt: TGCAGCGTACCCGGGGGGTCCTACGAGCAGTACTTC
CDR3aa: CSVPGGSYEQYF

d_gene: -
abundance: -
v_gene: TRBV4-1
j_gene: TRBJ1-6
CDR3nt: TGCGCCAGCAGCCAAGATCTTGAGTTTTCCTCAGGACCCCTCCACTTT
CDR3aa: CASSQDLEFSSGPLHF

d_gene: -
abundance: few
v_gene: TRBV27
j_gene: TRBJ1-5
CDR3nt: TGTGCCAGCAGTCTAGGTAGGGGACAGCCCCAGCATTTT
CDR3aa: CASSLGRGQPQHF

d_gene: -
abundance: -
v_gene: TRBV10-3
j_gene: TRBJ1-4
CDR3nt: TGTGCCACCCAGGACAGTCGTAATGAAAAACTGTTTTTT
CDR3aa: CATQDSRNEKLFF

d_gene: -
abundance: few
v_gene: TRBV5-4
j_gene: TRBJ2-1
CDR3nt: TGTGCCAGCAGCACCCGAGCTTACAATGAGCAGTTCTTC
CDR3aa: CASSTRAYNEQFF

d_gene: -
abundance: -
v_gene: TRBV29-1
j_gene: TRBJ1-2
CDR3nt: TGCAGCGTTTTCCGCTATGGCTACACCTTC
CDR3aa: CSVFRYGYTF

d_gene: -
abundance: -
v_gene: TRBV4-1
j_gene: TRBJ2-7
CDR3nt: TGCGCCAGCAGCCATGGACAGACCTACGAGCAGTACTTC
CDR3aa: CASSHGQTYEQYF

d_gene: TRBD1
abundance: few
v_gene: TRBV29-1
j_gene: TRBJ2-7
CDR3nt: TGCAGCGTTGTACCTCAGGGGGCTTACGAGCAGTACTTC
CDR3aa: CSVVPQGAYEQYF